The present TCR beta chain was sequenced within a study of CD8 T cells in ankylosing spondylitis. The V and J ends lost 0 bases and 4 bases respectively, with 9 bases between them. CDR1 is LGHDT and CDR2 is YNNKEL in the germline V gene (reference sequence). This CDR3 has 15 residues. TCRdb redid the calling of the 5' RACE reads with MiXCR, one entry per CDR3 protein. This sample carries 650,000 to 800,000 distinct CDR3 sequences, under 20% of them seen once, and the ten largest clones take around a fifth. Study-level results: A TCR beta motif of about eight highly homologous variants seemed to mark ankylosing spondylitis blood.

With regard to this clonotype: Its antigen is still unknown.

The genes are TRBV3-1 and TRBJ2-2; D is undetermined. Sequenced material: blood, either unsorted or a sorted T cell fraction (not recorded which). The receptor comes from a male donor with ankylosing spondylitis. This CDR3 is CASSQDTSSTGELFF. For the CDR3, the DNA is TGTGCCAGCAGCCAAGACACGAGTAGCACCGGGGAGCTGTTTTTT.